What follows describes a single TCR beta chain. The entry originates in a study of CD8 T cells in ankylosing spondylitis. Germline V gives CDR1 SGHRS, CDR2 YFSETQ. The junction had 8 bases not matched to a gene; V was cut back by 4 bases and J by 0 bases. The CDR3 runs to 19 residues. Each CDR3 protein gets one entry after TCRdb re-called the 5' RACE reads with MiXCR. The sample holds about 130,000 distinct CDR3 sequences, over 6.5% seen once. The specimen sequenced was blood, either unsorted or a sorted T cell fraction (not recorded which). The chain couples TRBV5-1 to TRBJ2-1; TRBD2 matches at 15 bases. The TCR was taken from a male donor with ankylosing spondylitis or in good health (not recorded which). The CDR3, as DNA: TGCGCCAGCAGCCCCTGGACTAGCGGGGGGGTGAGCTCCTACAATGAGCAGTTCTTC. It translates to CASSPWTSGGVSSYNEQFF.